This T cell receptor (beta chain) appears in the sequencing data of a study of response to subunit inactivated influenza vaccine (dated by TCRdb to between 2018 and 2020). With regard to the full study: Deep quantitative profiling of the T cell receptor repertoire was used in the study to follow responses to a trivalent subunit inactivated influenza vaccine.

The research as a whole found: The authors proposed that each seasonal influenza vaccination may bring in only a limited number of new T cells.

Notes on this clonotype: This receptor's antigen is unknown. Per-nucleotide qualities are absent, and no much larger clonotype sits a single base away.

Library preparation was by RT-PCR. Data came from an Illumina HiSeq 2500. TCRdb passed the public sequencing reads through fastp at Q25 and MiXCR, retaining productive beta sequences. CDR3 protein duplicates are merged, each entry listing the most common genes and DNA. Across this sample there are 650,000 to 800,000 distinct CDR3 sequences, with about 15% seen only once. Of the sample, roughly 6.4% falls within the top ten clones. Reading the germline V gene (reference sequence) gives CDR1 LGHDT and CDR2 YNNKEL. Reading from cysteine to phenylalanine, the CDR3 counts 19 amino acids. Solely the CDR3 DNA is kept, with 57 bases framed from the first base. V is pared back by 0 bases and J by 0 bases, with 21 bases lying between the germline termini.

This chain is built from TRBV3-1 and TRBJ2-7; the D gene cannot be resolved reliably. Here the sequenced sample was PBMCs from blood, taken roughly 15 days before vaccination. The sequence derives from a middle-aged man who received an inactivated influenza vaccine. Donor details come from another sample of the same person, matched by shared clones. The CDR3 reads as follows: CASSQEGVVDTLGSYEQYF. The DNA sequence is TGTGCCAGCAGCCAAGAAGGAGTTGTAGACACCCTGGGCTCCTACGAGCAGTACTTC.